This T cell receptor beta chain was captured by sequencing in a study of T cell repertoires and HLA-DP antigens. Looking at the study overall: Alloantigens: one with one groove difference and one with about ten differences versus self. The study's findings and limits: Clones undetected before culture averaged roughly 39% against one allele and 45% to 60% against the other.

About this clone: Its antigen is not known.

The V gene's germline CDR1 is LNHDA and CDR2 SQIVND (reference sequence). Trimming left V 4 bases short and J 2 bases short, with 11 bases between. CDR3 length equals 14 residues. Primers targeted 54 TRBV and 13 TRBJ segments. Pre-culture CD4+ samples were sequenced deeply, targeting roughly 200,000 T cell genomes. The method was immunoSEQ multiplex PCR; TCRdb's version includes in-frame clones alone and lacks a portion of them. The sample lists tens of thousands of clones, about 80% occurring once. The sequence was obtained from a man between 60 and 70 years old in good health and CMV-seronegative. Sequenced sample: CD4+ T cells from PBMCs. The chain is built from TRBV19 and TRBJ2-5, with a weak D call TRBD2 (6 bases). The CDR3 spells CASSRGLDQETQYF. CDR3 sequence (DNA): TGTGCCAGTAGTAGGGGACTGGATCAAGAGACCCAGTACTTC.